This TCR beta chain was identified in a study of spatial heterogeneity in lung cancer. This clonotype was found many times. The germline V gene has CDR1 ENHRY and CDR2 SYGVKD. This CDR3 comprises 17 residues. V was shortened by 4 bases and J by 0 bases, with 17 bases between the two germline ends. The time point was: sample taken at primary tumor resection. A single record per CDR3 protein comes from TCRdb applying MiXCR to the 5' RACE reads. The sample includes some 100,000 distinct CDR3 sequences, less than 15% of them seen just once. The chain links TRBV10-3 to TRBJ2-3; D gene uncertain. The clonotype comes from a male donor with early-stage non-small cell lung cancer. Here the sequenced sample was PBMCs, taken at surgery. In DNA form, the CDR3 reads TGTGCCATCAGTGGGTACTCCACCTCAACAAGCACAGATACGCAGTATTTT. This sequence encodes CAISGYSTSTSTDTQYF.